A selection of T cell receptor beta chains follows, all from one sample in a study of cytomegalovirus exposure and HLA in healthy donors. The repertoire was sequenced with immunoSEQ multiplex PCR; TCRdb's copy has only in-frame clones and lacks some. The sample contains around 67,000 clones, approximately 78% of which appear only once. Material: PBMCs. These receptors originate from a man aged 18 to 30 in good health and CMV-seropositive. CDR3s include the opening cysteine and the closing phenylalanine or tryptophan. A D gene is named only where the DNA matches it firmly. The size of a clone is reported for some rows only, either as once, few or many, or as a class for expanded clones.

cdr3_nt | cdr3_aa | d_call | v_call | clone_size | cdr3_length | j_call
TGCAGCGCCACGATTGGGGACTTGAACACTGAAGCTTTCTTT | CSATIGDLNTEAFF | NA | TRBV29-1 | NA | 14 | TRBJ1-1
TGCAGTGCTGACAGGGGAGAGACCCAGTACTTC | CSADRGETQYF | TRBD1 | TRBV20-1 | once | 11 | TRBJ2-5
TGTGCCAGCAGCACCGGACAGGGGTGGGACTATGGCTACACCTTC | CASSTGQGWDYGYTF | TRBD1 | TRBV5-4 | once | 15 | TRBJ1-2
TGCAGCGCTGGGGACACCTTCTCCTACGAGCAGTACTTC | CSAGDTFSYEQYF | NA | TRBV29-1 | NA | 13 | TRBJ2-7
TGTGCCAGCAGCGTAGAGGACAGCTACTCCTACGAGCAGTACTTC | CASSVEDSYSYEQYF | NA | TRBV9 | few | 15 | TRBJ2-7
TGTGCCAGCAGTGCCGGACAGACCTATGGCTACACCTTC | CASSAGQTYGYTF | NA | TRBV2 | NA | 13 | TRBJ1-2
TGTGCCAGCACCAAACAGGGGGCCGCTGAAGCTTTCTTT | CASTKQGAAEAFF | TRBD1 | TRBV6-5 | NA | 13 | TRBJ1-1
TGTGCCAGCAGCTTACCGTCGGACGGACAGGGAAAGACCGGGGAGCTGTTTTTT | CASSLPSDGQGKTGELFF | TRBD1 | TRBV7-8 | NA | 18 | TRBJ2-2
TGCGCCAGCAGTGAGCAGCGGAGCTCCTACAATGAGCAGTTCTTC | CASSEQRSSYNEQFF | NA | TRBV10-1 | once | 15 | TRBJ2-1
TGTGCCAGCAGCACGACGACTCTAGATGGCTACACCTTC | CASSTTTLDGYTF | NA | TRBV5-4 | NA | 13 | TRBJ1-2
TGTGCCAGCAGTTACTCGTTCCCGGGAGAAAAACTGTTTTTT | CASSYSFPGEKLFF | NA | TRBV6-5 | NA | 14 | TRBJ1-4
TGTGCCAGCAGTCCCCGGTTGGGGGGGAACACTGAAGCTTTCTTT | CASSPRLGGNTEAFF | NA | TRBV6-5 | NA | 15 | TRBJ1-1
TGTGCCAGCAGGGAAGCGGGAGGGCCCAGGGAGCAGTTCTTC | CASREAGGPREQFF | TRBD2 | TRBV5-4 | NA | 14 | TRBJ2-1
TGTGCCATCAGTGCTTTACAGGGGACAGATTCACCCCTCCACTTT | CAISALQGTDSPLHF | TRBD1 | TRBV10-3 | NA | 15 | TRBJ1-6
TGCGCCAGCAGCCAAGTCGGGAGGGGGGCCTCCTACGAGCAGTACTTC | CASSQVGRGASYEQYF | TRBD2 | TRBV4-1 | NA | 16 | TRBJ2-7
TGTGCCAGCAGCTTAGGGGTCGGGGAAGCTTTCTTT | CASSLGVGEAFF | NA | TRBV11-2 | NA | 12 | TRBJ1-1
TGTGCCTGGAGTGTGCGAAGCAATCAGCCCCAGCATTTT | CAWSVRSNQPQHF | NA | TRBV30 | NA | 13 | TRBJ1-5
TGTGCCAGCAGCTGGGGATCAGGGGTTATGAACACTGAAGCTTTCTTT | CASSWGSGVMNTEAFF | NA | TRBV5-4 | NA | 16 | TRBJ1-1